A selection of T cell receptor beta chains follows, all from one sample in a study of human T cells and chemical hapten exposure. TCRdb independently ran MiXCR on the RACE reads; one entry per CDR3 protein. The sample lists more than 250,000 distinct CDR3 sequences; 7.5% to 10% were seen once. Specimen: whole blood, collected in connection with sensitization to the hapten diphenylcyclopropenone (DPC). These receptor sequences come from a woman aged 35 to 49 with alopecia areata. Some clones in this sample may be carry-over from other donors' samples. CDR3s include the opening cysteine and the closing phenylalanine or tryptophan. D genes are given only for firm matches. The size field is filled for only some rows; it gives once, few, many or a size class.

CDR3 DNA: TGTGCCATCAGGCCAGCGGGGAGGGGTTACAATGAGCAGTTCTTC; CDR3 protein: CAIRPAGRGYNEQFF; J gene: TRBJ2-1; clone size: -; V gene: TRBV10-3; D gene: TRBD2
CDR3 DNA: TGTGCCAGCAGTGAACGGACAACTAGCGGGAAACACGAGCAGTACTTC; CDR3 protein: CASSERTTSGKHEQYF; J gene: TRBJ2-7; clone size: few; V gene: TRBV6-1; D gene: TRBD2
CDR3 DNA: TGTGCCAGCACTGGGCGAACCTACTACGAGCAGTACTTC; CDR3 protein: CASTGRTYYEQYF; J gene: TRBJ2-7; clone size: -; V gene: TRBV6-2/TRBV6-3; D gene: -
CDR3 DNA: TGTGCCAGCAGTTTCGCGGCCGACACGAGACAAGAGACCCAGTACTTC; CDR3 protein: CASSFAADTRQETQYF; J gene: TRBJ2-5; clone size: -; V gene: TRBV28; D gene: -
CDR3 DNA: TGCAGTGCTAGAGTGGTCAGGCATCAGCCCCAGCATTTT; CDR3 protein: CSARVVRHQPQHF; J gene: TRBJ1-5; clone size: many; V gene: TRBV20-1; D gene: -
CDR3 DNA: TGCAGTGCTAGAGGTGGACAGGGCCACCTCAGAGAGCAGTACTTC; CDR3 protein: CSARGGQGHLREQYF; J gene: TRBJ2-7; clone size: few; V gene: TRBV20-1; D gene: TRBD1
CDR3 DNA: TGTGCCAGCAGCCAAGCCTCACTAGCGGGAGTAAGCTACAATGAGCAGTTCTTC; CDR3 protein: CASSQASLAGVSYNEQFF; J gene: TRBJ2-1; clone size: -; V gene: TRBV3-1; D gene: TRBD2
CDR3 DNA: TGTGCCAGCAGCTTAACAAGTCTCTATGGCTACACCTTC; CDR3 protein: CASSLTSLYGYTF; J gene: TRBJ1-2; clone size: few; V gene: TRBV7-9; D gene: -
CDR3 DNA: TGTGCCAGCAGCTTAGACGGCGGGAGGGGTAATGAGCAGTTCTTC; CDR3 protein: CASSLDGGRGNEQFF; J gene: TRBJ2-1; clone size: few; V gene: TRBV7-2; D gene: TRBD2
CDR3 DNA: TGTGCCAGCAGCTGGAGACAGGGTTCCTACGGCTACACCTTC; CDR3 protein: CASSWRQGSYGYTF; J gene: TRBJ1-2; clone size: few; V gene: TRBV7-2; D gene: TRBD1
CDR3 DNA: TGTGCCAGCAGTCCCCCCGGGGTAGCGCAGACAGATACGCAGTATTTT; CDR3 protein: CASSPPGVAQTDTQYF; J gene: TRBJ2-3; clone size: many; V gene: TRBV28; D gene: -
CDR3 DNA: TGTGCCAGCAGCGCCTCCCCGGGACAGGGAGGGAACACCGGGGAGCTGTTTTTT; CDR3 protein: CASSASPGQGGNTGELFF; J gene: TRBJ2-2; clone size: few; V gene: TRBV6-1; D gene: TRBD1
CDR3 DNA: TGTGCCAGCTCACCGCGAAATGCTTACGCTTTCTTT; CDR3 protein: CASSPRNAYAFF; J gene: TRBJ1-1; clone size: -; V gene: TRBV18; D gene: -
CDR3 DNA: TGCGCCAGCAGCCAAACGGCGATGGGACAGAAATACGAGCAGTACTTC; CDR3 protein: CASSQTAMGQKYEQYF; J gene: TRBJ2-7; clone size: -; V gene: TRBV4-1; D gene: TRBD1
CDR3 DNA: TGTGCCAGCAAACGGCAGGGAACGAACACTGAAGCTTTCTTT; CDR3 protein: CASKRQGTNTEAFF; J gene: TRBJ1-1; clone size: few; V gene: TRBV12-3/TRBV12-4; D gene: -
CDR3 DNA: TGTGCCAGCCAGGGTTACGAGCAGTACTTC; CDR3 protein: CASQGYEQYF; J gene: TRBJ2-7; clone size: many; V gene: TRBV28; D gene: -
CDR3 DNA: TGTGCCAGCAGCGTCGGAGCGGGAGGCGGGGCCGGGGAGCTGTTTTTT; CDR3 protein: CASSVGAGGGAGELFF; J gene: TRBJ2-2; clone size: -; V gene: TRBV9; D gene: TRBD2
CDR3 DNA: TGTGCCAGCAGCTCCTGGCGCGGCGATCGACCGGGCGAGCAGTACTTC; CDR3 protein: CASSSWRGDRPGEQYF; J gene: TRBJ2-7; clone size: -; V gene: TRBV7-9; D gene: -
CDR3 DNA: TGTGCCAGCAGCTTAAGGCTAGGGGTAGCCAAAAACATTCAGTACTTC; CDR3 protein: CASSLRLGVAKNIQYF; J gene: TRBJ2-4; clone size: once; V gene: TRBV11-2; D gene: -
CDR3 DNA: TGTGCCAGCAGCCCCTACGGACTAGCGGGCCTTAGCACAGATACGCAGTATTTT; CDR3 protein: CASSPYGLAGLSTDTQYF; J gene: TRBJ2-3; clone size: few; V gene: TRBV5-4; D gene: TRBD2
CDR3 DNA: TGTGCCAGCAGTTTATCCCGAAGCGGGGCGAACACCGGGGAGCTGTTTTTT; CDR3 protein: CASSLSRSGANTGELFF; J gene: TRBJ2-2; clone size: few; V gene: TRBV27; D gene: TRBD2
CDR3 DNA: TGTGCCAGCAGCATGGGGTGGGGGCGAGGAACTAATGAAAAACTGTTTTTT; CDR3 protein: CASSMGWGRGTNEKLFF; J gene: TRBJ1-4; clone size: few; V gene: TRBV28; D gene: -
CDR3 DNA: TGTGCCAGCAGTTACCTAAGCGGCTACGAGCAGTACTTC; CDR3 protein: CASSYLSGYEQYF; J gene: TRBJ2-7; clone size: few; V gene: TRBV6-2/TRBV6-3; D gene: -
CDR3 DNA: TGTGCCAGCAGTTTAAATAGGGGGGCAACTGAAGCTTTCTTT; CDR3 protein: CASSLNRGATEAFF; J gene: TRBJ1-1; clone size: many; V gene: TRBV27; D gene: -
CDR3 DNA: TGTGCCAGCAGCTTAGCGGGCTCTTTCTACAATGAGCAGTTCTTC; CDR3 protein: CASSLAGSFYNEQFF; J gene: TRBJ2-1; clone size: many; V gene: TRBV11-1; D gene: -
CDR3 DNA: TGTGCCAGCAGCGCGACAGGGCGAAGTGGCTATGGCTACACCTTC; CDR3 protein: CASSATGRSGYGYTF; J gene: TRBJ1-2; clone size: few; V gene: TRBV9; D gene: TRBD1
CDR3 DNA: TGTGCCAGCAACTCAGCCGGGTCCCTGAACACTGAAGCTTTCTTT; CDR3 protein: CASNSAGSLNTEAFF; J gene: TRBJ1-1; clone size: few; V gene: TRBV6-2/TRBV6-3; D gene: -
CDR3 DNA: TGTGCCAGCAGCGTAGACGGTACCACTGAAGCTTTCTTT; CDR3 protein: CASSVDGTTEAFF; J gene: TRBJ1-1; clone size: -; V gene: TRBV9; D gene: -
CDR3 DNA: TGCAGCGTTGGTGCCGGATCCTACGAGCAGTACTTC; CDR3 protein: CSVGAGSYEQYF; J gene: TRBJ2-7; clone size: -; V gene: TRBV29-1; D gene: -
CDR3 DNA: TGCAGCGTAACAGGGAAGTTAACTAATGAAAAACTGTTTTTT; CDR3 protein: CSVTGKLTNEKLFF; J gene: TRBJ1-4; clone size: few; V gene: TRBV29-1; D gene: -
CDR3 DNA: TGTGCCAGCAGCCAAGTTGAGGCAGAGACCCAGTACTTC; CDR3 protein: CASSQVEAETQYF; J gene: TRBJ2-5; clone size: many; V gene: TRBV4-2; D gene: -
CDR3 DNA: TGTGCCAGCAGCTTAGCACGGCGATACAGGGGTTCTAGCACAGATACGCAGTATTTT; CDR3 protein: CASSLARRYRGSSTDTQYF; J gene: TRBJ2-3; clone size: few; V gene: TRBV11-2; D gene: TRBD1
CDR3 DNA: TGCGCCAGCAGCCAGACCTGGGGCACTAGCGGGAGGGAGTTCTTC; CDR3 protein: CASSQTWGTSGREFF; J gene: TRBJ2-1; clone size: -; V gene: TRBV4-3; D gene: TRBD2
CDR3 DNA: TGTGCCAGCAGCTTAGGGGGACCCGCCGGCGCAGATACGCAGTATTTT; CDR3 protein: CASSLGGPAGADTQYF; J gene: TRBJ2-3; clone size: -; V gene: TRBV7-2; D gene: -
CDR3 DNA: TGTGCCAGCAGTTACGTGTGGGACACTGAAGCTTTCTTT; CDR3 protein: CASSYVWDTEAFF; J gene: TRBJ1-1; clone size: few; V gene: TRBV6-5; D gene: -
CDR3 DNA: TGTGCCAGCAGCTTGGCTGGGGACCGGAACTCCTACGAGCAGTACTTC; CDR3 protein: CASSLAGDRNSYEQYF; J gene: TRBJ2-7; clone size: -; V gene: TRBV5-8; D gene: -
CDR3 DNA: TGTGCCAGCAGTTACGTCTTCGAGCAGTACTTC; CDR3 protein: CASSYVFEQYF; J gene: TRBJ2-7; clone size: many; V gene: TRBV6-6; D gene: -
CDR3 DNA: TGCAGTGCTCAGAGACTCATATACGAGCAGTACTTC; CDR3 protein: CSAQRLIYEQYF; J gene: TRBJ2-7; clone size: -; V gene: TRBV20-1; D gene: -
CDR3 DNA: TGTGCCAGCAGCCCCCCGGGGCACTTCTATGGCTACACCTTC; CDR3 protein: CASSPPGHFYGYTF; J gene: TRBJ1-2; clone size: few; V gene: TRBV7-9; D gene: -
CDR3 DNA: TGTGCCAGCAGTTTATCCCCCAGTGGAGAGACCCAGTACTTC; CDR3 protein: CASSLSPSGETQYF; J gene: TRBJ2-5; clone size: few; V gene: TRBV27; D gene: -
CDR3 DNA: TGTGCCAGCAGATTCGGGCCCCTGAGCACTGAAGCTTTCTTT; CDR3 protein: CASRFGPLSTEAFF; J gene: TRBJ1-1; clone size: many; V gene: TRBV28; D gene: -
CDR3 DNA: TGTGCCAGCAGCGCCGGACAGGGGGCCTGGGAGCAGTTCTTC; CDR3 protein: CASSAGQGAWEQFF; J gene: TRBJ2-1; clone size: few; V gene: TRBV7-9; D gene: TRBD1
CDR3 DNA: TGCGCCAGCAGCTTGGCGCTCGGGACAGGGTTTAGGGCGGGAATGAACACTGAAGCTTTCTTT; CDR3 protein: CASSLALGTGFRAGMNTEAFF; J gene: TRBJ1-1; clone size: few; V gene: TRBV5-1; D gene: TRBD1
CDR3 DNA: TGTGCCAGCAGGAAGGGAGGGGGCGCAGGAAACTATGGCTACACCTTC; CDR3 protein: CASRKGGGAGNYGYTF; J gene: TRBJ1-2; clone size: -; V gene: TRBV3-1; D gene: TRBD1
CDR3 DNA: TGTGCCAGCAGCTGGCGGCAGGGGGCCTACGAGCAGTACTTC; CDR3 protein: CASSWRQGAYEQYF; J gene: TRBJ2-7; clone size: few; V gene: TRBV5-5; D gene: TRBD1
CDR3 DNA: TGTGCTAGCAGCTTATTGCAGGGGCAAGAGACCCAGTACTTC; CDR3 protein: CASSLLQGQETQYF; J gene: TRBJ2-5; clone size: -; V gene: TRBV7-7; D gene: -
CDR3 DNA: TGTGCCAGCAGCATACAGGGAGGTGCCACCGGGGAGCTGTTTTTT; CDR3 protein: CASSIQGGATGELFF; J gene: TRBJ2-2; clone size: -; V gene: TRBV5-5; D gene: -
CDR3 DNA: TGTGCCAGCAGCGGCCCACCTCGTGACGGGAGTTCTATGGGGGAGCTGTTTTTT; CDR3 protein: CASSGPPRDGSSMGELFF; J gene: TRBJ2-2; clone size: -; V gene: TRBV9; D gene: -
CDR3 DNA: TGTGCCAGCAGTTCCCTTAGCGGGTCGGGCGGGGAGCTGTTTTTT; CDR3 protein: CASSSLSGSGGELFF; J gene: TRBJ2-2; clone size: many; V gene: TRBV12-3/TRBV12-4; D gene: TRBD2
CDR3 DNA: TGCGCCAGCAGCGTGACTAGCGGTTCGGATACGCAGTATTTT; CDR3 protein: CASSVTSGSDTQYF; J gene: TRBJ2-3; clone size: few; V gene: TRBV5-1; D gene: TRBD2